This T cell receptor (beta chain) was found in a study of blood T cell repertoires in COVID-19. Measured with immunoSEQ multiplex PCR; TCRdb has only the in-frame clones, and not every one. The table has some 110,000 clones, approximately 83% seen once. CDR1 is SGHTA and CDR2 is FQGNSA in the germline V gene. The CDR3 length is 18 residues. J lost 1 base, V lost 3 bases, and 10 bases had no gene match. This receptor was identified in a woman aged 80 or older with active or convalescent COVID-19. Sequenced material: peripheral blood. This chain connects TRBV7-2 to TRBJ2-3, with TRBD1 matching 10 bases. The CDR3 coding sequence is TGTGCCAGCAGCTTTGAGCCCCTGGACAGGGGGGGCACAGATACGCAGTATTTT. Its protein product is CASSFEPLDRGGTDTQYF. Full variable domain (outside the CDR3, taken from reference TRBV7-2 and TRBJ2-3): GAGVSQSPSNKVTEKGKDVELRCDPISGHTALYWYRQSLGQGLEFLIYFQGNSAPDKSGLPSDRFSAERTGGSVSTLTIQRTQQEDSAVYLCASSFEPLDRGGTDTQYFGPGTRLTVL.